This T cell receptor (beta chain) is drawn from a study of blood T cell repertoires in COVID-19. About the research overall: Material from acute and convalescent COVID-19 was sourced from the United States, Italy and Spain. PBMCs, B-cell-depleted T cells, or T cells provided the cDNA or gDNA that made up the material.

In the study's own analysis: Estimation of nucleated cell counts was performed using reference gene primer amplification. Profiling relied on immunoSEQ multiplex PCR, and the TCRdb table lists in-frame clones only, not all of them. For V, J and clone size, that table is used; D and trimming come from the DNA. The sample includes approximately 240,000 clones, just over 90% seen only once; the top ten take 1.9%. Trimming left V 4 bases short and J 3 bases short, with 11 bases between. The CDR3 spans 15 residues. Germline CDR1 reads SGHDT; CDR2 reads YYEEEE. The sequenced sample consisted of PBMCs or T cells enriched from blood (not recorded which). The TCR sequence derives from a woman under 30 who had recovered from COVID-19. The chain couples TRBV5-6 to TRBJ1-6, with D maybe TRBD1 (6 bases). The CDR3 DNA is TGTGCCAGCAGCCGAGGACAGTTCTATAATTCACCCCTCCACTTT. It translates to CASSRGQFYNSPLHF.